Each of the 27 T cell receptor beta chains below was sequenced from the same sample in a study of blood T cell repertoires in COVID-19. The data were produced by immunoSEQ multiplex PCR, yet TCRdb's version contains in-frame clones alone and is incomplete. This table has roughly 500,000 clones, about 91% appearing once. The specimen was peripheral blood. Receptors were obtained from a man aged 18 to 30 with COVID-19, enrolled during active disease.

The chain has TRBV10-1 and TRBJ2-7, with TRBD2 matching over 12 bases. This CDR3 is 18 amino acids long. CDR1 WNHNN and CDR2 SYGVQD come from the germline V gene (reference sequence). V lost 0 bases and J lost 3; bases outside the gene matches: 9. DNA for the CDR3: TGCGCCAGCAGTGAGTCGAGGACTAGCGGGGCCCACGGCTACGAGCAGTACTTC. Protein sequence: CASSESRTSGAHGYEQYF.

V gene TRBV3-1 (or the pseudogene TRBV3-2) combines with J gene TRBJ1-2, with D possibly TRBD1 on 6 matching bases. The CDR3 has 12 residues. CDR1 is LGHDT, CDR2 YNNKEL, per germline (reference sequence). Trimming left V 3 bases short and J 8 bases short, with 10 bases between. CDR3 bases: TGTGCCAGCAGCCATTCAGGGGACGGCTACACCTTC. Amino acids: CASSHSGDGYTF.

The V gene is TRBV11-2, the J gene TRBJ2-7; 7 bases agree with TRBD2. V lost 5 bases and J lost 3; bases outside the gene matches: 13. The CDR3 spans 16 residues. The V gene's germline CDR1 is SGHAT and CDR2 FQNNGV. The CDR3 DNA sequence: TGTGCCAGCAGCCCCCTTGGGGTAGCGGGCTACTACGAGCAGTACTTC. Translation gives CASSPLGVAGYYEQYF.

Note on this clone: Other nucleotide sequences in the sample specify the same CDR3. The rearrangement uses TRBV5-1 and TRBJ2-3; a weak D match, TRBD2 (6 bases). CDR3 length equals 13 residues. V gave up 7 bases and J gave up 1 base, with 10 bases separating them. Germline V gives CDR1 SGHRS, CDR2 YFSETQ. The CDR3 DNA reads TGCGCCAGCTCTGGAGGGGGCACAGATACGCAGTATTTT. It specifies CASSGGGTDTQYF.

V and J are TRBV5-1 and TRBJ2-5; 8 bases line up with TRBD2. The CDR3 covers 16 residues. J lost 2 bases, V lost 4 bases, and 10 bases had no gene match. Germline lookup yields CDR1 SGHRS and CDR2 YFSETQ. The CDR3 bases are TGCGCCAGCAGCGACCGGACGGGGGGGAGGCAAGAGACCCAGTACTTC. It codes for CASSDRTGGRQETQYF.

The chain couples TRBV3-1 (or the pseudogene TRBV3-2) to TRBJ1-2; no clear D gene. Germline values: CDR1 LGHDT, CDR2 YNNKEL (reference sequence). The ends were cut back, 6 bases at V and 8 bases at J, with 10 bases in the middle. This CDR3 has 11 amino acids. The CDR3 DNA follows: TGTGCCAGCAGTCTATCAGGCGGCTACACCTTC. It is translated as CASSLSGGYTF.

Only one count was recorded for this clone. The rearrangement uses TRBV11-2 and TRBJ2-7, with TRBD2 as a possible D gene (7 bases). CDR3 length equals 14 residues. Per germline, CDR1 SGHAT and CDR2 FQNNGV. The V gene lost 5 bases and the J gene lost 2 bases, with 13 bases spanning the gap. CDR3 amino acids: CASSPEGGPYEQYF. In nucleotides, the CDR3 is TGTGCCAGCAGCCCCGAGGGGGGGCCCTACGAGCAGTACTTC.

In DNA, the CDR3 is TGTGCCAGCTCGAAAGACCGCGGGGGGACCGGGGAGCTGTTTTTT. Protein product: CASSKDRGGTGELFF. This rearrangement joins TRBV11-3 to TRBJ2-2; 8 positions match TRBD2. There are 15 residues in the CDR3. Per the germline V gene, CDR1 is SGHNT and CDR2 is YENEEA. Trimming at V came to 8 bases and at J to 5 bases, leaving 10 bases not matched to a gene.

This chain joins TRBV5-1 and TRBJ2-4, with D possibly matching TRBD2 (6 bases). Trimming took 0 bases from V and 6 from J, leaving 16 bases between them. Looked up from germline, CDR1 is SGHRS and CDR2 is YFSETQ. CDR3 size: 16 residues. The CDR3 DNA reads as TGCGCCAGCAGCTTGGAAGCAGCGGGTGGTCGAAACATTCAGTACTTC. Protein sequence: CASSLEAAGGRNIQYF. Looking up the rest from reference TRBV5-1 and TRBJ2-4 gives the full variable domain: KAGVTQTPRYLIKTRGQQVTLSCSPISGHRSVSWYQQTPGQGLQFLFEYFSETQRNKGNFPGRFSGRQFSNSRSEMNVSTLELGDSALYLCASSLEAAGGRNIQYFGAGTRLSVL.

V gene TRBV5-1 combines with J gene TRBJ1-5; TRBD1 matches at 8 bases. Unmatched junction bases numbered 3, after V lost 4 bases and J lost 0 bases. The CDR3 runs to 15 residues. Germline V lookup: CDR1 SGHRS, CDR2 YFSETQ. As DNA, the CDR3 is TGCGCCAGCAGCCCCGGACAGGGTAGCAATCAGCCCCAGCATTTT. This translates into CASSPGQGSNQPQHF.

The CDR3 protein is CASSSGGPTDTQYF. The CDR3 coding sequence is TGTGCCAGCAGCTCCGGGGGGCCAACAGATACGCAGTATTTT. The chain links TRBV11-2 to TRBJ2-3; a weak D match, TRBD2 (7 bases). V dropped 4 bases and J dropped 3 bases, with 11 bases sitting between them. Germline CDR1 is SGHAT and CDR2 is FQNNGV. The CDR3 sequence is 14 residues long.

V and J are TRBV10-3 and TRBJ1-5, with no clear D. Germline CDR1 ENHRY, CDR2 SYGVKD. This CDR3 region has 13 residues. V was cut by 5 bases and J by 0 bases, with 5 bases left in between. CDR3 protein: CAISINSNQPQHF. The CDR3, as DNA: TGTGCCATCAGTATAAATAGCAATCAGCCCCAGCATTTT.

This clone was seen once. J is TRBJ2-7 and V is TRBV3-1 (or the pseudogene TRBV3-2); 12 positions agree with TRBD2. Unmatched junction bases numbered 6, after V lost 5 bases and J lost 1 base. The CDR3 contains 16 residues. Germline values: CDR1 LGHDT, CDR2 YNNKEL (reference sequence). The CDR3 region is CASSSGTSGLSYEQYF. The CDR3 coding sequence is TGTGCCAGCAGCTCCGGGACTAGCGGGCTTTCCTACGAGCAGTACTTC.

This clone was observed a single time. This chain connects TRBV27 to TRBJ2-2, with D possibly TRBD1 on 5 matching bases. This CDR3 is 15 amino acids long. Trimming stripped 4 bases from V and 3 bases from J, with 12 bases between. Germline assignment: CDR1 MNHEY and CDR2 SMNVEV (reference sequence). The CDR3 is CASSSLAGYTGELFF. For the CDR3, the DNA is TGTGCCAGCAGTTCGTTGGCAGGGTACACCGGGGAGCTGTTTTTT.

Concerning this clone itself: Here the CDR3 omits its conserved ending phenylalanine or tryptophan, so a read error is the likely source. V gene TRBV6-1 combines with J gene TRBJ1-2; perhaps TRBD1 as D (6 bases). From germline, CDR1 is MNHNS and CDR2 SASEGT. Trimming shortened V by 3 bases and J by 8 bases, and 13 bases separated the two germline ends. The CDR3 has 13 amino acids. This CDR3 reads CASSEITGPGYTL. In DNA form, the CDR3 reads TGTGCCAGCAGTGAGATTACAGGGCCCGGCTACACCCTC.

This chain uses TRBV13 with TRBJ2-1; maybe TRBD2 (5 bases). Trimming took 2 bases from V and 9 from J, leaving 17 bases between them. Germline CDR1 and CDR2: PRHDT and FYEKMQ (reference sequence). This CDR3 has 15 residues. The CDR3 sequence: CASSLLFGADREQFF. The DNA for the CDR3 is TGTGCCAGCAGCTTATTGTTTGGAGCGGATCGTGAGCAGTTCTTC. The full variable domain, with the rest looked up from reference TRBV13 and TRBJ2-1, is AAGVIQSPRHLIKEKRETATLKCYPIPRHDTVYWYQQGPGQDPQFLISFYEKMQSDKGSIPDRFSAQQFSDYHSELNMSSLELGDSALYFCASSLLFGADREQFFGPGTRLTVL.

The CDR3 DNA is TGCAGCGTTCTGTACGGGGGAGGCGGGGAGCTGTTTTTT. Translation gives CSVLYGGGGELFF. The rearrangement links TRBV29-1 to TRBJ2-2; D possibly corresponds to TRBD2 (6 bases). The CDR3 totals 13 residues. The V gene lost 5 bases and the J gene lost 7 bases, with 14 bases spanning the gap. Per germline, CDR1 SQVTM and CDR2 ANQGSEA.

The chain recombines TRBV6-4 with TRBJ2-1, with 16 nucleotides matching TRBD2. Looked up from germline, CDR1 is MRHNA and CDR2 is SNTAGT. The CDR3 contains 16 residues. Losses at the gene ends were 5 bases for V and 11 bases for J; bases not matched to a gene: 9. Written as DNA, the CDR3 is TGTGCCAGCAGTCAAGCCGGGACTAGCGGGGGGGTAAAGCAGTTCTTC. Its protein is CASSQAGTSGGVKQFF.

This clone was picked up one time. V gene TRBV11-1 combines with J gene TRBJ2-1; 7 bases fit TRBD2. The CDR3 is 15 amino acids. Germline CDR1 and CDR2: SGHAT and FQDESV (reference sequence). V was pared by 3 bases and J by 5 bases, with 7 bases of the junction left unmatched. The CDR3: CASSLFAGENNEQFF. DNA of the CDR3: TGTGCCAGCAGCTTGTTCGCGGGAGAGAACAATGAGCAGTTCTTC.

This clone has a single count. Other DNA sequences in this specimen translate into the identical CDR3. CDR3 amino acids: CASSRAGGYEQYF. The CDR3 DNA is TGTGCCAGCAGCCGAGCCGGGGGCTACGAGCAGTACTTC. The V gene is TRBV3-1 (or the pseudogene TRBV3-2), the J gene TRBJ2-7, with a tentative D call TRBD2 (6 bases). The CDR3 runs to 13 residues. The germline V and J ends were trimmed by 4 bases and 3 bases, with 10 bases remaining between them. Germline V gene lookup returns CDR1 LGHDT and CDR2 YNNKEL (reference sequence).

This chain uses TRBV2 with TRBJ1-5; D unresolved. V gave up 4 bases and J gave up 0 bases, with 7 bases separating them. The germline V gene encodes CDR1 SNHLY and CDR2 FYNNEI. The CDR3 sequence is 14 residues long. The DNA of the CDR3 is TGTGCCAGCAGTGCCCGTAATAGCAATCAGCCCCAGCATTTT. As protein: CASSARNSNQPQHF.

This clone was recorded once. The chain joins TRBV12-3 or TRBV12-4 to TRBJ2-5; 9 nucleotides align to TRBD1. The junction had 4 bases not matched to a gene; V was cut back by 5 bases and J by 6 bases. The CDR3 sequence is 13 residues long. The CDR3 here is CASSRTGVKTQYF. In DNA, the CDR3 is TGTGCCAGCAGTCGGACAGGGGTGAAGACCCAGTACTTC.

CDR3 DNA: TGCGCCAGCAGCTTTGGCGGGGAGGATCAGCCCCAGCATTTT. It yields the protein CASSFGGEDQPQHF. This rearrangement joins TRBV5-1 to TRBJ1-5; no clear D gene. With 2 bases removed from V and 5 bases from J, the gap between germline ends came to 11 bases. CDR3 length: 14 residues. The V gene's germline CDR1 is SGHRS and CDR2 YFSETQ.

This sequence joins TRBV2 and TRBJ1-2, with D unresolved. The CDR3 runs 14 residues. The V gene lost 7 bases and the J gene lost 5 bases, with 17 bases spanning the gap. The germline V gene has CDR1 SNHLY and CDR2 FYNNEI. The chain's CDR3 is CASNLVREGYGYTF. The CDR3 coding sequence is TGTGCCAGCAACTTGGTACGGGAGGGTTATGGCTACACCTTC.

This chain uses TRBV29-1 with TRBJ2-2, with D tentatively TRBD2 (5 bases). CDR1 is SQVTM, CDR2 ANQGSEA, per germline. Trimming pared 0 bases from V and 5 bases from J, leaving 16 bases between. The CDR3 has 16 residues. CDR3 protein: CSVEDPGMGKTGELFF. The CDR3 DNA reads TGCAGCGTTGAAGATCCGGGGATGGGAAAAACCGGGGAGCTGTTTTTT.

The CDR3 DNA reads as TGTGCCTGGAGCTTTGGCTTGGGCGGGGGCTCCTACGAGCAGTACTTC. This sequence encodes CAWSFGLGGGSYEQYF. The chain carries TRBV30 and TRBJ2-7; 7 positions match TRBD2. The germline CDR1 and CDR2 sequences are GTSNPN and SVGIG (reference sequence). V dropped 3 bases and J dropped 0; count of bases not matched to a gene: 11. The CDR3 runs 16 residues.

Written as DNA, the CDR3 is TGTGCCAGCAGCCGGGACAGAAAAGAGACCCAGTACTTC. Protein product: CASSRDRKETQYF. This chain joins TRBV11-2 and TRBJ2-5; 7 nucleotides match TRBD1. The CDR3 sequence is 13 residues long. V was clipped by 5 bases and J by 3 bases; unmatched bases: 3. The germline gives CDR1 SGHAT, CDR2 FQNNGV. Full variable domain (outside the CDR3, taken from reference TRBV11-2 and TRBJ2-5): EAGVAQSPRYKIIEKRQSVAFWCNPISGHATLYWYQQILGQGPKLLIQFQNNGVVDDSQLPKDRFSAERLKGVDSTLKIQPAKLEDSAVYLCASSRDRKETQYFGPGTRLLVL.